Here is one T cell receptor (beta chain) with its context. This entry is derived from a study of blood T cell repertoires in COVID-19. Turning to the study itself: Samples taken during acute and convalescent COVID-19 were collected in the United States, Italy and Spain.

Sequenced by immunoSEQ multiplex PCR; TCRdb stores in-frame clones only, minus some. Here the sample spans around 180,000 clones, around two thirds being singletons. The junction had 5 bases not matched to a gene; V was cut back by 4 bases and J by 2 bases. CDR1 is SGHNT, CDR2 YENEEA, per germline. The CDR3 sequence is 15 residues long. This rearrangement joins TRBV11-3 to TRBJ2-7, with 10 nucleotides matching TRBD2. The TCR originated in a woman older than 75 with acute or convalescent COVID-19. The sequencing input was peripheral blood. The CDR3 sequence is CASSWLAGDAYEQYF. Here the CDR3 DNA reads TGTGCCAGCAGCTGGCTAGCGGGAGACGCCTACGAGCAGTACTTC.